Listed below are T cell receptor beta chains from one sample, sequenced in a study of T-cell memory formation after mild COVID-19. TCRdb reanalysed the 5' RACE reads using MiXCR and keeps one entry per CDR3 protein. The sample lists around 420,000 distinct CDR3 sequences; 20% to 25% were seen once. The sample taken for sequencing was PBMCs or a T cell subset sorted from them (not recorded which). Every receptor here comes from an adult woman who had mild COVID-19 (a few samples of this study predate the infection). Cell type and time point are not known. Each CDR3 is given with its conserved first and last residue. The D gene is left open where the match is weak. Expanded clones are given a class, and other clones once, few, many or no size at all.

clone_size	d_call	v_call	j_call	cdr3_nt	cdr3_aa
.	TRBD1	TRBV6-1	TRBJ2-2	TGTGCCAACGGACAGGCTCCGAACACCGGGGAGCTGTTTTTT	CANGQAPNTGELFF
few	TRBD2	TRBV7-8	TRBJ2-5	TGTGCCAGCAGCCCAACGGGGGGGTTTCGGGGCCAAGAGACCCAGTACTTC	CASSPTGGFRGQETQYF
.	TRBD1	TRBV12-3/TRBV12-4	TRBJ2-1	TGTGCCAGCAGTTTCGACAGGGGCCCCTACAATGAGCAGTTCTTC	CASSFDRGPYNEQFF
.	TRBD2	TRBV2	TRBJ2-6	TGTGCCAGCAGGACTAGCGGGCTTGGGGCCAACGTCCTGACTTTC	CASRTSGLGANVLTF
few	.	TRBV3-1	TRBJ2-7	TGTGCCAGCAGCCTCAGCCTGGGACGGAGACGCTACGAGCAGTACTTC	CASSLSLGRRRYEQYF
few	TRBD1	TRBV5-4	TRBJ1-1	TGTGCCAGCAGCAGGGGGACAGCGGGACGCACTGAAGCTTTCTTT	CASSRGTAGRTEAFF
few	.	TRBV6-5	TRBJ2-6	TGTGCCAGCGCGAGGCTTGGGGCCAACGTCCTGACTTTC	CASARLGANVLTF
.	TRBD2	TRBV27	TRBJ2-1	TGTGCCAGCAGTTCCGCTCCCCTAGCGGGGGTGAGATACAATGAGCAGTTCTTC	CASSSAPLAGVRYNEQFF
.	TRBD1	TRBV6-5	TRBJ2-2	TGTGCCAGCACTATAACCGGGACAGGGTTTGGCGGGGAGCTGTTTTTT	CASTITGTGFGGELFF
few	TRBD1	TRBV7-3	TRBJ2-7	TGTGCCAGCAGCTTAAGACAGGGGGTGATGTACGAGCAGTACTTC	CASSLRQGVMYEQYF
.	.	TRBV20-1	TRBJ2-7	TGCAGTGTCGTTGCGGGCTACGAGCAGTACTTC	CSVVAGYEQYF
few	TRBD1	TRBV27	TRBJ2-7	TGTGCCAGCAGGCCCAAGGGACAGAGCTCCTACGAGCAGTACTTC	CASRPKGQSSYEQYF
.	TRBD1	TRBV20-1	TRBJ2-7	TGCAGTGCTAGATTGGCTAAGGACAGGGGAGGCTACGAGCAGTACTTC	CSARLAKDRGGYEQYF
.	.	TRBV15	TRBJ2-5	TGTGCCACCAGCAGAGATTCTGGCAGATTCCAAGAGACCCAGTACTTC	CATSRDSGRFQETQYF
.	TRBD1	TRBV7-9	TRBJ2-7	TGTGCCAGCAGCTTAGAAAGGGGGCACCACGAGCAGTACTTC	CASSLERGHHEQYF
few	.	TRBV20-1	TRBJ1-5	TGCAGTGTTTCGGGGAGTAACCAGCCCCAGCATTTT	CSVSGSNQPQHF
many	.	TRBV3-1	TRBJ2-2	TGTGCCAGCAGCCGGGGACTGACCACCGGGGAGCTGTTTTTT	CASSRGLTTGELFF
few	TRBD1	TRBV4-1	TRBJ1-1	TGCGCCAGCAGCCCACCGGGACAGGGTATCAGCACTGAAGCTTTCTTT	CASSPPGQGISTEAFF
few	.	TRBV4-2	TRBJ2-7	TGTGCCAGCAGCCAAGATAACCAGGACAACTACGAGCAGTACTTC	CASSQDNQDNYEQYF
.	.	TRBV20-1	TRBJ2-5	TGCAGTGCTAGAGCAAGGCACCCCCAAGAGACCCAGTACTTC	CSARARHPQETQYF
few	TRBD1	TRBV19	TRBJ2-3	TGTGCCAGTAGTCTCCGGACAGGGTGGAGCACAGATACGCAGTATTTT	CASSLRTGWSTDTQYF
.	TRBD2	TRBV5-1	TRBJ2-1	TGCGCCAGCAGCGGCGGGACTAGCGAGTACAATGAGCAGTTCTTC	CASSGGTSEYNEQFF
.	.	TRBV14	TRBJ1-2	TGTGCCAGCAGCCCGATATGGGCCCAGGAGTATGGCTACACCTTC	CASSPIWAQEYGYTF
.	.	TRBV9	TRBJ2-7	TGTGCCAGCAGCGCCCCTTACGGTAGCGACGAGCAGTACTTC	CASSAPYGSDEQYF
.	.	TRBV7-8	TRBJ1-1	TGTGCCAGCAGCTTAGAAACTTCTTCGATGGGATTGCGGAAGGCTTTCTTT	CASSLETSSMGLRKAFF
many	TRBD1	TRBV9	TRBJ1-1	TGTGCCAGCAGCGTCGTCCAGGGGGGGTCCAGGAACACTGAAGCTTTCTTT	CASSVVQGGSRNTEAFF
.	.	TRBV27	TRBJ2-3	TGTGCCAGCAGTGGGGGCGGGGCTCCGGCGCAGTATTTT	CASSGGGAPAQYF
few	.	TRBV18	TRBJ2-7	TGTGCCAGCTCACCACGAAGTAGAGACTACGAGCAGTACTTC	CASSPRSRDYEQYF
few	TRBD2	TRBV7-2	TRBJ2-2	TGTGCCAGCAGCCTGACTAGCGGGAGTGAGAACGGGGAGCTGTTTTTT	CASSLTSGSENGELFF
once	.	TRBV15	TRBJ1-5	TGTGCCACCAGCCAAGACAGTTATAGCAATCAGCCCCAGCATTTT	CATSQDSYSNQPQHF
once	.	TRBV12-3/TRBV12-4	TRBJ1-2	TGTGCCAGCAGTTTCGTGACAGTAGGGTATGGCTACACCTTC	CASSFVTVGYGYTF
.	TRBD1	TRBV7-9	TRBJ1-1	TGTGCCAGCAGCCCCTCGCCTGGGGGGACAGACACTGAAGCTTTCTTT	CASSPSPGGTDTEAFF
.	TRBD1	TRBV5-5	TRBJ2-7	TGTGCCAGCAGCTTGGTCCCGGACAGGGATTACGAGCAGTACTTC	CASSLVPDRDYEQYF
few	.	TRBV5-1	TRBJ1-1	TGCGCCAGCAGCCCAACGACTACTACAGGGAACACTGAAGCTTTCTTT	CASSPTTTTGNTEAFF
many	TRBD2	TRBV14	TRBJ2-3	TGTGCCAGCAGCTGGAGCGGGAGCTTTGGAGATACGCAGTATTTT	CASSWSGSFGDTQYF
few	.	TRBV2	TRBJ2-1	TGTGCCAGCACTCCTCTCTCCAATAATGAGCAGTTCTTC	CASTPLSNNEQFF
.	.	TRBV5-1	TRBJ2-3	TGCGCCAGCAGCCTGCCCACAGGGCCTGGCACAGATACGCAGTATTTT	CASSLPTGPGTDTQYF
few	.	TRBV3-1	TRBJ2-7	TGTGCCAGCAGCCAAGGAGATGTCGAGCAGTACTTC	CASSQGDVEQYF
.	.	TRBV5-6	TRBJ1-2	TGTGCCAGCAGCCCCGACCGGGGCTCAGGGTACTATGGCTACACCTTC	CASSPDRGSGYYGYTF
.	TRBD1	TRBV19	TRBJ2-7	TGTGCCAGTAGTCAGTTCCAGGGGGAAAGGAACTCCTACGAGCAGTACTTC	CASSQFQGERNSYEQYF
few	TRBD1	TRBV29-1	TRBJ1-2	TGCAGCGTTGGGGACAGGGGCCTCCCCCTCTACACCTTC	CSVGDRGLPLYTF
.	.	TRBV11-2	TRBJ2-7	TGTGCCAGCAGCTTAACCGGGACGGAGTTCTACGAGCAGTACTTC	CASSLTGTEFYEQYF
few	TRBD1	TRBV7-9	TRBJ1-1	TGTGCCAGCAGCACCCTGGACAGGGGAGGGACTGAAGCTTTCTTT	CASSTLDRGGTEAFF
.	.	TRBV30	TRBJ1-5	TGTGCCTGGAGTAAAGGAGGGTCAGGGAATCAGCCCCAGCATTTT	CAWSKGGSGNQPQHF
many	.	TRBV5-1	TRBJ1-1	TGCGCCAGCAGTGTTACAGGGAACACTGAAGCTTTCTTT	CASSVTGNTEAFF
few	.	TRBV7-9	TRBJ2-5	TGTGCCAGCAGCCCAACTTTGTCGGGCCAAGAGACCCAGTACTTC	CASSPTLSGQETQYF
many	TRBD2	TRBV7-3	TRBJ2-1	TGTGCCAGCAGCTTAACTAGCGGGAGGTCCTCCTACAATGAGCAGTTCTTC	CASSLTSGRSSYNEQFF
.	.	TRBV11-2	TRBJ2-2	TGTGCCAGCAGCCCATCGGCCGGGGAGCTGTTTTTT	CASSPSAGELFF
.	.	TRBV10-3	TRBJ2-2	TGTGCCATCTCGGCGGGCACTGGGAGTGGGACCGGGGAGCTGTTTTTT	CAISAGTGSGTGELFF
.	.	TRBV29-1	TRBJ1-2	TGCAGCGTTGAGGATGGGGGTCCTGGCTACACCTTC	CSVEDGGPGYTF
.	.	TRBV12-3/TRBV12-4	TRBJ2-7	TGTGCCAGCGGGGCCTTCTACGAGCAGTACTTC	CASGAFYEQYF
many	.	TRBV5-1	TRBJ2-1	TGCGCCAGCAGCCCCTGGGAAACCGCCTACAATGAGCAGTTCTTC	CASSPWETAYNEQFF
.	TRBD1	TRBV4-1	TRBJ1-1	TGCGCCAGCAGCCAAGGACAGGGAGCGCAGGCTTTCTTT	CASSQGQGAQAFF
.	TRBD2	TRBV6-4	TRBJ2-1	TGTGCCAGCAGTGCGGGGGGTTTTAGTGAGCAGTTCTTC	CASSAGGFSEQFF
.	TRBD1	TRBV7-9	TRBJ2-7	TGTGCCAGCAGCTCGGGACAGGGGACCCACGAGCAGTACTTC	CASSSGQGTHEQYF
few	.	TRBV4-2	TRBJ2-5	TGTGCCAGCAGCCGTAGGGACAGCGGGGAGACCCAGTACTTC	CASSRRDSGETQYF
.	.	TRBV20-1	TRBJ1-1	TGCAGTGCTAGCGACCTACGCCCTTCTGAAGCTTTCTTT	CSASDLRPSEAFF
few	TRBD2	TRBV27	TRBJ2-3	TGTGCCAGCAGTTTGTGGCTAGCGGGAGGGCCGGATACGCAGTATTTT	CASSLWLAGGPDTQYF
.	TRBD2	TRBV20-1	TRBJ2-1	TGCAGTGCTAGAGATCCGAAGCGGGGGGTATCCTACAATGAGCAGTTCTTC	CSARDPKRGVSYNEQFF
few	.	TRBV2	TRBJ2-3	TGTGCCAGCAGTGACCCTCGTCGGACGCAGTATTTT	CASSDPRRTQYF